This T cell receptor (beta chain) was sequenced for a study of shared clonotypes between healthy human individuals. Study-wide results and caveats: Blood alone was sampled, and tissue repertoires likely differ.

On this clone itself: The antigen is not known.

J gave up 0 bases and V 4 bases, and 9 bases lay outside the gene matches. Germline V gives CDR1 SGHRS, CDR2 YFSETQ. The CDR3 runs 16 residues. The protocol was immunoSEQ multiplex PCR, while the TCRdb copy is restricted to in-frame clones and leaves out a portion. Of about 2 million clones in the sample, about 95% were seen once. The receptor was derived from a man aged 18 to 35 in good health. The specimen was naive CD4+ T cells sorted from blood. As to subset: CD45RA+ positively selected. The rearrangement joins TRBV5-1 to TRBJ1-1, with 7 positions matching TRBD1. Here the CDR3 reads CASSPLGQPMNTEAFF. In DNA form, the CDR3 reads TGCGCCAGCAGCCCGCTGGGACAGCCGATGAACACTGAAGCTTTCTTT. Supplemented by reference TRBV5-1 and TRBJ1-1, the full variable domain reads KAGVTQTPRYLIKTRGQQVTLSCSPISGHRSVSWYQQTPGQGLQFLFEYFSETQRNKGNFPGRFSGRQFSNSRSEMNVSTLELGDSALYLCASSPLGQPMNTEAFFGQGTRLTVV.